This TCR beta chain was recorded in a study of blood T cell repertoires in COVID-19. Overall study: COVID-19 samples collected from the United States, Italy and Spain covered acute and convalescent phases.

The data were produced by immunoSEQ multiplex PCR, yet TCRdb's version contains in-frame clones alone and is incomplete. The table has 200,000 to 300,000 clones, roughly four fifths seen once; the top ten hold about 3.8%. Sample: PBMCs or T cells enriched from blood (not recorded which). The TCR comes from a woman between 35 and 50 years old who had been exposed to COVID-19.

The CDR3 reads CASSPIAGGSTEQYF. CDR3 nucleotides: TGTGCCAGCAGCCCAATAGCGGGGGGCAGTACCGAGCAGTACTTC. V is TRBV7-2 and J is TRBJ2-7; 10 nucleotides match TRBD2. Trimming at V came to 5 bases and at J to 6 bases, leaving 10 bases not matched to a gene. Germline V lookup: CDR1 SGHTA, CDR2 FQGNSA. The CDR3 totals 15 residues.